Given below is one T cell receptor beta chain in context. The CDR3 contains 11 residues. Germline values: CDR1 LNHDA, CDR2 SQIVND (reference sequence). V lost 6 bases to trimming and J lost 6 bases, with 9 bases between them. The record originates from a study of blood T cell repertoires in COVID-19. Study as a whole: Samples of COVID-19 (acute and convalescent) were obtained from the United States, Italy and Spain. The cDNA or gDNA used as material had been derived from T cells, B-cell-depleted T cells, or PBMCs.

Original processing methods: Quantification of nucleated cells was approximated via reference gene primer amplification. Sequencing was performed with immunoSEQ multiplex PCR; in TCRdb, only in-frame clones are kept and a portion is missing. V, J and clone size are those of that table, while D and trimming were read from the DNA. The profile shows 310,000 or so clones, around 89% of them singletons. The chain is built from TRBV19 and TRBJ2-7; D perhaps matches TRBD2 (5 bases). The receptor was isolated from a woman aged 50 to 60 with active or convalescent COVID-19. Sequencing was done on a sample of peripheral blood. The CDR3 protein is CASRWESEQYF. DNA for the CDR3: TGTGCCAGTAGATGGGAGAGCGAGCAGTACTTC.